These T cell receptor beta chains were read from a single sample in a study of T cells in Graves' hyperthyroidism and ophthalmopathy. TCRdb passed the multiplex PCR reads through MiXCR, listing each CDR3 protein once. This sample has approximately 430,000 distinct CDR3 sequences, with 15% to 18% found just once. The sequenced material came from blood. These receptors were collected from a woman under 30 with Graves' hyperthyroidism. The CDR3 runs from the conserved cysteine through the conserved F or W. Each record gives: J gene, V gene, D gene, clone size, CDR3 DNA, CDR3 protein. A D gene is named only where the DNA matches it firmly. Clone size is shown for a subset of rows, as once, few, many or a class of expanded clone.

J: TRBJ2-7; V: TRBV11-3; D: .; size: .; DNA: TGTGCCAGCAGCTTACCTGACGGGACGGACTACGAGCAGTACTTC; CDR3: CASSLPDGTDYEQYF
J: TRBJ1-2; V: TRBV3-1; D: .; size: many; DNA: TGTGCCAGCAGCCAAGATTCAGCGGGTAACAATAATGGCTACACCTTC; CDR3: CASSQDSAGNNNGYTF
J: TRBJ2-1; V: TRBV7-8; D: TRBD2; size: many; DNA: TGTGCCAGCAGCTACGGGACTAGCGGGCACAATGAGCAGTTCTTC; CDR3: CASSYGTSGHNEQFF
J: TRBJ1-1; V: TRBV20-1; D: TRBD1; size: many; DNA: TGCAGTGCTTGGCCAATGGGACAGTCCTTGAGAGGCTTGGGGGCTTTCTTT; CDR3: CSAWPMGQSLRGLGAFF
J: TRBJ2-7; V: TRBV28; D: TRBD1; size: many; DNA: TGTGCCAGCAGCTCCCTGGGACAGGGCACCTACGAGCAGTACTTC; CDR3: CASSSLGQGTYEQYF
J: TRBJ1-1; V: TRBV6-2/TRBV6-3; D: TRBD1; size: .; DNA: TGTGCCCGATACCAGGGGGGACAGCGCGAGAACACTGAAGCTTTCTTT; CDR3: CARYQGGQRENTEAFF
J: TRBJ2-5; V: TRBV20-1; D: .; size: .; DNA: TGCAGTGCCTGGAACGAACAGACCCAGTACTTC; CDR3: CSAWNEQTQYF
J: TRBJ1-2; V: TRBV6-1; D: TRBD1; size: few; DNA: TGTGCCGCATACCGACAGGGCGCGAACTATGGCTACACCTTC; CDR3: CAAYRQGANYGYTF
J: TRBJ2-1; V: TRBV7-3; D: .; size: many; DNA: TGTGCCAGCAGTTCCTACACCGGTGAGCAGTTCTTC; CDR3: CASSSYTGEQFF
J: TRBJ2-5; V: TRBV7-9; D: .; size: many; DNA: TGTGCCAGCAGCTTAGCTGTAAGGGGTCTCCCGGAGACCCAGTACTTC; CDR3: CASSLAVRGLPETQYF
J: TRBJ2-1; V: TRBV2; D: .; size: many; DNA: TGTGCCAGTCACCAGGGGCTAGCGAGCTCCTACAATGAGCAGTTCTTC; CDR3: CASHQGLASSYNEQFF
J: TRBJ2-5; V: TRBV30; D: .; size: many; DNA: TGTGCCTGGAGACCAGGGAACCAAGAGACCCAGTACTTC; CDR3: CAWRPGNQETQYF
J: TRBJ2-1; V: TRBV18; D: TRBD2; size: few; DNA: TGTGCCAGCTCACCTGCCGACGCGGCGGGAGGCCGGAATGAGCAGTTCTTC; CDR3: CASSPADAAGGRNEQFF
J: TRBJ2-2; V: TRBV12-3/TRBV12-4; D: TRBD1; size: once; DNA: TGTGCCAGCGGTACGACAGGGGGCACCCGGGAGCTGTTTTTT; CDR3: CASGTTGGTRELFF
J: TRBJ2-1; V: TRBV6-2/TRBV6-3; D: TRBD2; size: .; DNA: TGTGCCAGCAGTATGGCCGGGACTAGCGGGGTAGGCTCCTACAATGAGCAGTTCTTC; CDR3: CASSMAGTSGVGSYNEQFF
J: TRBJ2-5; V: TRBV24-1; D: TRBD1; size: many; DNA: TGTGCCACCAGGGGGACAGCTGAAGAGACCCAGTACTTC; CDR3: CATRGTAEETQYF
J: TRBJ2-2; V: TRBV12-3/TRBV12-4; D: TRBD2; size: many; DNA: TGTGCCAGCAGTTCACTAGCGGGGTGGAACACCGGGGAGCTGTTTTTT; CDR3: CASSSLAGWNTGELFF